This is a list of T cell receptor beta chains from one sample in a study of blood T cell repertoires in COVID-19. TCRdb's copy holds only in-frame clones and misses some; the assay was immunoSEQ multiplex PCR. The sample records just under 150,000 clones, around nine tenths being singletons. Material for sequencing was peripheral blood. These receptors originate from a woman aged 45-59 years with active or convalescent COVID-19. Each CDR3 is given with its conserved first and last residue. The D gene is left open where the match is weak. Expanded clones get a size class; other rows say once, few or many, or leave the size out.

size: .; D: TRBD2; V: TRBV19; J: TRBJ2-2; CDR3: CASSITSSGSVTGELFF; DNA: TGTGCCAGTAGTATAACATCTAGCGGGAGCGTTACCGGGGAGCTGTTTTTT
size: once; D: .; V: TRBV7-2; J: TRBJ1-2; CDR3: CASQSRPNYGYTF; DNA: TGTGCCAGCCAAAGCCGCCCTAACTATGGCTACACCTTC
size: .; D: TRBD1; V: TRBV4-2; J: TRBJ1-2; CDR3: CASSLRDRGQDGYTF; DNA: TGTGCCAGCAGCCTAAGGGACAGGGGGCAAGATGGCTACACCTTC
size: many; D: .; V: TRBV27; J: TRBJ1-2; CDR3: CASSLGTGSGGYTF; DNA: TGTGCCAGCAGTTTGGGGACTGGATCGGGGGGCTACACCTTC
size: .; D: TRBD1; V: TRBV10-3; J: TRBJ1-2; CDR3: CAISGDRDGYTF; DNA: TGTGCCATCAGTGGAGACAGGGATGGCTACACCTTC
size: .; D: TRBD1; V: TRBV24-1; J: TRBJ2-1; CDR3: CATSGSWTGVNEQFF; DNA: TGTGCCACCAGTGGGTCATGGACAGGAGTTAATGAGCAGTTCTTC
size: .; D: .; V: TRBV5-6; J: TRBJ1-5; CDR3: CASSSAGAGGSQPQHF; DNA: TGTGCCAGCAGTTCCGCCGGGGCAGGAGGGAGTCAGCCCCAGCATTTT
size: .; D: TRBD1; V: TRBV27; J: TRBJ2-7; CDR3: CASRGGQANYEQYF; DNA: TGTGCCAGCAGAGGGGGACAGGCGAACTACGAGCAGTACTTC
size: .; D: TRBD1; V: TRBV28; J: TRBJ1-2; CDR3: CASSPGGTYGYTF; DNA: TGTGCCAGCAGTCCAGGGGGCACCTATGGCTACACCTTC
size: .; D: TRBD2; V: TRBV28; J: TRBJ2-3; CDR3: CASSPGGSGTDTQYF; DNA: TGTGCCAGCTCCCCGGGAGGGTCCGGCACAGATACGCAGTATTTT
size: .; D: .; V: TRBV9; J: TRBJ1-5; CDR3: CASSVDNSNQPQHF; DNA: TGTGCCAGCAGCGTAGACAATAGCAATCAGCCCCAGCATTTT
size: few; D: .; V: TRBV6-1; J: TRBJ1-1; CDR3: CASSESGRGMNTEAFF; DNA: TGTGCCAGCAGTGAATCCGGTAGGGGGATGAACACTGAAGCTTTCTTT
size: .; D: TRBD2; V: TRBV3-1/TRBV3-2; J: TRBJ2-2; CDR3: CASTFSGRASYTGELFF; DNA: TGTGCCAGCACCTTTAGCGGGAGGGCCAGTTACACCGGGGAGCTGTTTTTT
size: .; D: TRBD1; V: TRBV5-1; J: TRBJ2-6; CDR3: CASSQNVQGRANVLTF; DNA: TGCGCCAGCAGCCAGAACGTACAGGGGAGGGCCAACGTCCTGACTTTC
size: few; D: TRBD1; V: TRBV6-6; J: TRBJ1-2; CDR3: CASSQGARGYGYTF; DNA: TGTGCCAGCAGTCAGGGGGCCCGGGGCTATGGCTACACCTTC
size: .; D: .; V: TRBV6-5; J: TRBJ1-2; CDR3: CASSYSGQGYGYTF; DNA: TGTGCCAGCAGTTACTCTGGCCAGGGCTATGGCTACACCTTC
size: .; D: .; V: TRBV9; J: TRBJ2-2; CDR3: CASSVAGSGNTGELFF; DNA: TGTGCCAGCAGCGTAGCCGGTAGCGGGAACACCGGGGAGCTGTTTTTT
size: .; D: .; V: TRBV7-3; J: TRBJ1-1; CDR3: CASSLTPDNTEAFF; DNA: TGTGCCAGCAGCTTAACTCCAGATAACACTGAAGCTTTCTTT
size: .; D: .; V: TRBV7-2; J: TRBJ1-4; CDR3: CASSPRGINEKLFF; DNA: TGTGCCAGCAGCCCCCGGGGGATTAATGAAAAACTGTTTTTT
size: .; D: .; V: TRBV2; J: TRBJ1-1; CDR3: CASSKFDRSEAFF; DNA: TGTGCCAGCAGCAAGTTCGACAGGTCTGAAGCTTTCTTT
size: .; D: .; V: TRBV28; J: TRBJ2-3; CDR3: CASTPSAGAAPEKTTDTQYF; DNA: TGTGCCAGCACCCCCTCCGCAGGGGCGGCCCCCGAAAAAACCACAGATACGCAGTATTTT
size: .; D: .; V: TRBV5-4; J: TRBJ1-1; CDR3: CASSLSGGGNTEAFF; DNA: TGTGCCAGCAGCCTAAGCGGGGGAGGGAACACTGAAGCTTTCTTT
size: .; D: .; V: TRBV7-2; J: TRBJ1-5; CDR3: CASSRDFNQPQHF; DNA: TGTGCCAGCAGTCGGGATTTCAATCAGCCCCAGCATTTT
size: once; D: .; V: TRBV3-1/TRBV3-2; J: TRBJ2-3; CDR3: CASSQDPVSTDTQYF; DNA: TGTGCCAGCAGCCAAGATCCAGTAAGCACAGATACGCAGTATTTT
size: .; D: TRBD2; V: TRBV5-1; J: TRBJ2-5; CDR3: CASSSVGLAAETQYF; DNA: TGCGCCAGCAGCTCGGTGGGACTAGCGGCAGAGACCCAGTACTTC
size: .; D: .; V: TRBV3-1/TRBV3-2; J: TRBJ2-3; CDR3: CASPNRSLSTDTQYF; DNA: TGTGCCAGTCCCAACCGATCACTTAGCACAGATACGCAGTATTTT
size: .; D: TRBD2; V: TRBV28; J: TRBJ2-3; CDR3: CASSEVAGGRNTQYF; DNA: TGTGCCAGCAGTGAAGTAGCGGGAGGGAGAAATACGCAGTATTTT
size: .; D: .; V: TRBV6-2/TRBV6-3; J: TRBJ1-6; CDR3: CASSYRQTFNSPLHF; DNA: TGTGCCAGCAGTTACCGACAGACTTTCAATTCACCCCTCCACTTT
size: .; D: TRBD1; V: TRBV29-1; J: TRBJ2-7; CDR3: CSVGQGHEQYF; DNA: TGCAGCGTTGGACAGGGTCACGAGCAGTACTTC
size: .; D: .; V: TRBV3-1/TRBV3-2; J: TRBJ1-2; CDR3: CASSQAAGRGYGYTF; DNA: TGTGCCAGCAGCCAAGCTGCAGGACGGGGCTATGGCTACACCTTC
size: .; D: TRBD2; V: TRBV15; J: TRBJ2-1; CDR3: CATTPWGGWEQFF; DNA: TGTGCCACCACCCCGTGGGGGGGATGGGAGCAGTTCTTC
size: .; D: TRBD1; V: TRBV2; J: TRBJ1-5; CDR3: CASRDRGLNQPQHF; DNA: TGTGCCAGCAGGGACAGGGGTCTTAATCAGCCCCAGCATTTT
size: once; D: TRBD1; V: TRBV18; J: TRBJ1-2; CDR3: CASSPDRGVYGYTF; DNA: TGTGCCAGCTCACCAGACAGGGGAGTTTATGGCTACACCTTC
size: once; D: .; V: TRBV5-1; J: TRBJ2-6; CDR3: CASSRQSTTSGANVLTF; DNA: TGCGCCAGCAGCCGACAGAGCACCACCTCTGGGGCCAACGTCCTGACTTTC
size: .; D: TRBD2; V: TRBV7-9; J: TRBJ2-3; CDR3: CASSLGWGLAGDTDTQYF; DNA: TGTGCCAGCAGCTTAGGATGGGGACTAGCGGGGGACACAGATACGCAGTATTTT
size: .; D: TRBD1; V: TRBV18; J: TRBJ1-1; CDR3: CASSPPTGQGVTEAFF; DNA: TGTGCCAGCTCACCACCCACGGGACAGGGAGTAACTGAAGCTTTCTTT
size: .; D: .; V: TRBV25-1; J: TRBJ2-5; CDR3: CASSEFGGQETQYF; DNA: TGTGCCAGCAGTGAATTCGGCGGCCAAGAGACCCAGTACTTC
size: .; D: TRBD1; V: TRBV7-8; J: TRBJ1-6; CDR3: CASSLGTGVGALHF; DNA: TGTGCCAGCAGCTTAGGGACAGGGGTCGGAGCCCTCCACTTT